This TCR beta chain was documented in a study of T cells in narcolepsy. The study, taken as a whole, reports: Same-patient CSF and blood CD4+ T cell clonotypes included HCRT-specific and TRIB2-specific autoreactive ones. Healthy controls reportedly lacked the autoreactive clonotypes serially found in patients' blood.

Clones were read by immunoSEQ multiplex PCR, and TCRdb kept only the in-frame ones, dropping some. The top ten clones hold about 1.3% of a sample with 25,000 to 35,000 clones, 85% to 90% of them seen once. This CDR3 has 14 residues. CDR1 and CDR2 from the germline V gene are SGHTA and FQGTGA. Trimming shortened V by 2 bases and J by 3 bases, and 7 bases separated the two germline ends. Details on this clone: Antigen specificity is unknown.

The clonotype was recovered from a human donor with narcolepsy. The sample taken for sequencing was CD45RA- memory CD4+ T cells from PBMCs. The chain employs TRBV7-3 and TRBJ2-2, with D possibly TRBD2 on 6 matching bases. The CDR3 here is CASSLGGDTGELFF. The CDR3 DNA reads as TGTGCCAGCAGCTTAGGAGGGGACACCGGGGAGCTGTTTTTT.